This TCR beta chain was obtained from a study of CD8+CD57+ T cells in acquired aplastic anemia. This clonotype was seen at least ten times. The CDR3 length is 16 residues. From germline, CDR1 is LNHDA and CDR2 SQIVND (reference sequence). J was trimmed by 2 bases and V by 6 bases; bases with no gene match: 13. TCR beta VDJ combinations and CDR3 sequences were profiled from genomic DNA. TCRdb reprocessed the reads via MiXCR and lists one record per CDR3 protein. Of approximately 470,000 distinct CDR3 sequences in the sample, approximately 32% are singletons; the top ten hold less than 0.85%. Patients selected for sequencing had displayed CD8+CD57+ cell expansion by flow cytometry. Patients uniformly had severe acquired aplastic anemia.

Sequences were obtained from sorted CD4+, CD8+, or CD8+CD57+ T cells (not recorded which) from PBMCs. The receptor's source is a human donor with aplastic anemia. The gene calls are TRBV19 and TRBJ2-7; 7 nucleotides match TRBD1. The DNA for the CDR3 is TGTGCCAGTAGCCCCCCTTCGGGACAGTACCCCTACGAGCAGTACTTC. Protein sequence: CASSPPSGQYPYEQYF.